This TCR beta chain is drawn from a study of Ad26.COV2.S vaccination and SARS-CoV-2 variants. Stated treatment: 15 to 20 received Ad26.COV2.S at low or high dose, single or two shots; about five received placebo; per-sample allocation not given. Sampling was done on day 63 after the first vaccine or placebo injection. Donation was by an adult aged 18-55 years who was in Boston. TCRdb's table, derived via immunoSEQ multiplex PCR, lists solely in-frame clones and lacks some. The sample lists some 300,000 clones, around 81% occurring once. This sequence was found in a person aged 18-60 years who received the Ad26.COV2.S COVID-19 vaccine or a placebo. Sequencing used peripheral blood, obtained in a trial of Ad26.COV2.S vaccine versus placebo.

The CDR3 here is CASSVLGGGPKETQYF. The CDR3 DNA sequence: TGTGCCAGCAGTGTCCTCGGTGGGGGGCCTAAAGAGACCCAGTACTTC. The J gene is TRBJ2-5, the V gene TRBV6-1, with D possibly called TRBD1 or TRBD2 (6 bases each). Trimming pared 4 bases from V and 3 bases from J, leaving 18 bases between. This CDR3 spans 16 amino acids. The germline gives CDR1 MNHNS, CDR2 SASEGT.